This T cell receptor beta chain is from a study of PD-1 blockade in classical Hodgkin lymphoma. Turning to the study itself: Patients were dosed intravenously with nivolumab at 3 mg/kg every 2 weeks.

With no exception, relapse followed autologous stem cell transplantation in all patients, and brentuximab vedotin exposure varied. Regarding the study as a whole: Partial responders and progressors had significantly lower baseline TCR diversity. A significant rise in TCR diversity by C4D1 was seen for CD4+ but not CD8+ cells. Individuals initiating nivolumab under 1 year after ASCT were excluded.

CDR1 SNHLY and CDR2 FYNNEI come from the germline V gene. The CDR3 extends over 15 amino acids. J gave up 5 bases and V 6 bases, and 5 bases lay outside the gene matches. With regard to this clone: The antigen remains undetermined.

Some clones are missing from TCRdb's copy, which holds only in-frame ones; the method was immunoSEQ multiplex PCR. The sample holds around 65,000 clones, around 88% seen once. The sequence was collected from a human donor with classical Hodgkin lymphoma. The chain recombines TRBV2 with TRBJ2-1; 12 nucleotides align to TRBD2. The sequenced sample was peripheral blood mononuclear cells (PBMCs), obtained at baseline. CDR3 in DNA: TGTGCCAGCAGCAGGACTAGCGGGGCGAACAATGAGCAGTTCTTC. Amino acids: CASSRTSGANNEQFF. Variable domain in full (rest from reference TRBV2 and TRBJ2-1): EPEVTQTPSHQVTQMGQEVILRCVPISNHLYFYWYRQILGQKVEFLVSFYNNEISEKSEIFDDQFSVERPDGSNFTLKIRSTKLEDSAMYFCASSRTSGANNEQFFGPGTRLTVL.